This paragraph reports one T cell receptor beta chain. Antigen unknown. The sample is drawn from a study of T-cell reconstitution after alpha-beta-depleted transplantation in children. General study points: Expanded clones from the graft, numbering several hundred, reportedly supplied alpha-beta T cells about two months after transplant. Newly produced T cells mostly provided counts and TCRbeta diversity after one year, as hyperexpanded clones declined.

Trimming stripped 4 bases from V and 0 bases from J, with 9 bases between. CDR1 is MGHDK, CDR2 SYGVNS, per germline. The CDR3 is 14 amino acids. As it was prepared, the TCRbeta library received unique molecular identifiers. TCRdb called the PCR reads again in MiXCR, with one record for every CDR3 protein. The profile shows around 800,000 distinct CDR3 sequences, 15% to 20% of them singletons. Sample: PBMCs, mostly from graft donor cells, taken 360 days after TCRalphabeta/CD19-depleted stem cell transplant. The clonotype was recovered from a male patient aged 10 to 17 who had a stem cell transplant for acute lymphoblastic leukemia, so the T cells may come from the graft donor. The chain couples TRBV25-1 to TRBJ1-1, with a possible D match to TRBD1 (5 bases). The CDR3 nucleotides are TGTGCCAGCAGTGGGGAGGGGTTGAACACTGAAGCTTTCTTT. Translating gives CASSGEGLNTEAFF.